This T cell receptor (beta chain) was obtained from a study of T cell responses to AZD1222 COVID-19 vaccine. The assay was immunoSEQ multiplex PCR, and TCRdb's table has in-frame clones only and misses some. The profile shows roughly 150,000 clones, about 90% of them singletons. The CDR3 sequence is 13 residues long. V was clipped by 3 bases and J by 6 bases, with 12 bases between them. Germline CDR1 is DFQATT and CDR2 is SNEGSKA (reference sequence). V and J are TRBV20-1 and TRBJ1-5, with a tentative D call TRBD1 (5 bases). The specimen was peripheral blood, collected on day 0 of AZD1222 vaccination. The receptor's source is an adult in good health. The CDR3 loop reads CSASRGVGQPQHF. The CDR3 bases are TGCAGTGCTAGTCGGGGCGTGGGTCAGCCCCAGCATTTT.